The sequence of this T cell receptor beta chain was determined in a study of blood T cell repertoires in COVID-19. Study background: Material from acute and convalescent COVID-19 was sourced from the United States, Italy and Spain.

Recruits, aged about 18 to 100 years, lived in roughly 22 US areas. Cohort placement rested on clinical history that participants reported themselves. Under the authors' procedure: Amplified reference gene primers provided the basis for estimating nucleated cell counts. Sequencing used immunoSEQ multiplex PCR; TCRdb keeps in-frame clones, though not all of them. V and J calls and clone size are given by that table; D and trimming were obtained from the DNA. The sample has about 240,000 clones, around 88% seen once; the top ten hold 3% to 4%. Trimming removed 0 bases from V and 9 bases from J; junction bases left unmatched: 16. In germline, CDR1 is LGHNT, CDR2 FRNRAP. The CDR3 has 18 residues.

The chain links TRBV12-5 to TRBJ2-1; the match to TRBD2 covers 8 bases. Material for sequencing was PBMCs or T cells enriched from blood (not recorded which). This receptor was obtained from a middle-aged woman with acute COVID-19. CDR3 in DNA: TGTGCTAGTGGTTTGGTAGGAAGCGGGAGTAACGTATACGGTGAGCAGTTCTTC. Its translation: CASGLVGSGSNVYGEQFF.